Presented here are 23 T cell receptor beta chains from one specimen sequenced in a study of neurological immune-mediated disorders. TCRdb re-called the 5' RACE reads through MiXCR, storing one row per CDR3 protein. Of tens of thousands of distinct CDR3 sequences listed, 4.8% are singletons. Sequencing was done on a sample of PBMCs. The receptors were sampled from a woman aged 70-85 years with multiple sclerosis.

This clonotype was recorded at least ten times. This chain connects TRBV6-1 to TRBJ2-7, with a possible D match to TRBD2 (6 bases). V was shortened by 0 bases and J by 2 bases, with 8 bases between the two germline ends. The length of the CDR3 is 14 residues. Germline CDR1 and CDR2: MNHNS and SASEGT. CDR3 amino acids: CASSEAGGPYEQYF. In DNA form, the CDR3 reads TGTGCCAGCAGTGAAGCGGGGGGACCCTACGAGCAGTACTTC.

This clonotype was recorded many times. V usage is TRBV10-3 and J usage is TRBJ2-7; TRBD2 matches at 8 bases. The CDR3 covers 13 residues. After removal of 3 bases from V and 4 bases from J, the junction contained 2 bases not matched to a gene. CDR1 and CDR2 (germline): ENHRY, SYGVKD. Here the CDR3 DNA reads TGTGCCATCAGTGACCCGGGAGGGTACGAGCAGTACTTC. This codes for CAISDPGGYEQYF.

This clonotype was seen repeatedly, ten times or more. The rearrangement joins TRBV6-5 to TRBJ2-1; D not certain. V was shortened by 3 bases and J by 4 bases, with 7 bases between the two germline ends. The CDR3 covers 13 residues. CDR1 and CDR2 (germline): MNHEY, SVGAGI. This CDR3 reads CASSYKRYNEQFF. DNA of the CDR3: TGTGCCAGCAGTTATAAGAGGTACAATGAGCAGTTCTTC.

This clonotype has at least ten counts. This chain uses TRBV7-2 with TRBJ1-1; the D is unclear. In germline, CDR1 is SGHTA, CDR2 FQGNSA. The CDR3 sequence is 13 residues long. V was pared by 2 bases and J by 8 bases, with 12 bases between. CDR3 coding DNA: TGTGCCAGCAGCTTACTTTTCCCGCGCGAAGCTTTCTTT. It encodes CASSLLFPREAFF.

This clonotype was seen ten or more times. This chain uses TRBV20-1 with TRBJ2-7, with D unclear. Trimming cost V 5 bases and J 7 bases, with 9 bases left between them. This CDR3 has 10 residues. The germline CDR1 and CDR2 sequences are DFQATT and SNEGSKA (reference sequence). CDR3 DNA: TGCAGTGCTGAGAAAGAGGAGCAGTACTTC. It specifies CSAEKEEQYF.

This clonotype was observed at least ten times. This sequence joins TRBV12-3 or TRBV12-4 and TRBJ2-2; D gene ambiguous. V lost 11 bases and J 5 bases, leaving 15 bases between the germline ends. This CDR3 spans 13 amino acids. CDR3 protein: CAPFRLQTGELFF. The CDR3 nucleotides read TGTGCCCCCTTCCGGCTCCAAACCGGGGAGCTGTTTTTT.

At least ten counts were recorded for this clonotype. The chain links TRBV5-1 to TRBJ1-1, with D uncertain. Germline V lookup: CDR1 SGHRS, CDR2 YFSETQ. V gave up 4 bases and J gave up 5 bases, with 6 bases separating them. This CDR3 contains 11 residues. The chain's CDR3 is CASSVGTEAFF. The CDR3 nucleotides are TGCGCCAGCAGCGTGGGGACTGAAGCTTTCTTT.

This clonotype was recorded at least ten times. The rearrangement links TRBV20-1 to TRBJ2-4, with D hard to call. Germline CDR1 is DFQATT and CDR2 is SNEGSKA (reference sequence). This CDR3 comprises 13 residues. Trimming stripped 6 bases from V and 11 bases from J, with 20 bases between. DNA for the CDR3: TGCAGTGCCTCCATCCAAGCGACGAAACTTCAGTACTTC. Encoded protein: CSASIQATKLQYF.

In this sample, this clonotype turned up a few times. The chain uses TRBV12-3 or TRBV12-4 and TRBJ2-7, with D perhaps given as TRBD1 or TRBD2 (5 bases each). Trimming removed 5 bases from V and 3 bases from J, with 14 bases in between. The CDR3 consists of 14 residues. The CDR3: CASSPGTIDYEQYF. CDR3 sequence (DNA): TGTGCCAGCAGTCCCGGGACGATTGACTACGAGCAGTACTTC.

There are many counts of this clonotype. The gene calls are TRBV20-1 and TRBJ1-1; no definite D call. Trimming stripped 0 bases from V and 5 bases from J, with 4 bases between. The CDR3 spans 11 residues. CDR1 and CDR2 (germline): DFQATT, SNEGSKA (reference sequence). The DNA of the CDR3 is TGCAGTGCTAGAGATTGGACTGAAGCTTTCTTT. Its translation is CSARDWTEAFF.

This clonotype was detected many times. The genes are TRBV12-5 and TRBJ1-6; D is unresolved. CDR1 is LGHNT and CDR2 is FRNRAP in the germline V gene. This CDR3 spans 14 amino acids. Deletions cut 7 bases from V and 7 bases from J, with 14 bases between. CDR3: CASALGFLNSPLHF. The CDR3 DNA sequence: TGTGCTAGTGCTCTGGGATTTTTGAATTCACCCCTCCACTTT.

This clonotype has a handful of counts. The rearrangement joins TRBV12-3 or TRBV12-4 to TRBJ2-6; the match to TRBD1 covers 10 bases. This CDR3 spans 15 amino acids. Trimming removed 6 bases from V and 4 bases from J; junction bases left unmatched: 3. CDR3 sequence: CASRRTGGGANVLTF. The CDR3 coding sequence is TGTGCCAGCAGGCGGACAGGGGGAGGGGCCAACGTCCTGACTTTC.

This clonotype came up many times. The genes are TRBV11-2 and TRBJ1-1; D call uncertain. Deletions cut 0 bases from V and 4 bases from J, with 9 bases between. The CDR3 runs to 14 residues. The germline V gene encodes CDR1 SGHAT and CDR2 FQNNGV. CDR3: CASSLEIGSTEAFF. As DNA, the CDR3 is TGTGCCAGCAGCTTAGAAATAGGGAGCACTGAAGCTTTCTTT.

This clonotype appeared many times. The chain combines TRBV5-5 with TRBJ2-3; D perhaps matches TRBD2 (5 bases). The germline gives CDR1 SGHKS, CDR2 YYEKEE (reference sequence). The CDR3 is made up of 15 amino acids. Trimming left V 0 bases short and J 3 bases short, with 11 bases between. The CDR3 nucleotides read TGTGCCAGCAGCTTGGACAGCGGCCCGACAGATACGCAGTATTTT. Amino acids: CASSLDSGPTDTQYF.

A remark on this clonotype: This may stem from a read error, because a much larger clone lies one nucleotide away. CDR3 in DNA: TGTGCCAGCAGCCACATGGGGCGCTACGAGCAGTACTTC. This gives the protein CASSHMGRYEQYF. V is TRBV3-1 and J is TRBJ2-7; a possible D gene is TRBD1 (5 bases). Looked up from germline, CDR1 is LGHDT and CDR2 is YNNKEL (reference sequence). V was trimmed by 3 bases and J by 3 bases, leaving 9 bases between them. This CDR3 spans 13 amino acids.

A note on this clonotype: This could be a read error, since a much larger clone is one nucleotide away. V gene TRBV6-6 combines with J gene TRBJ1-5; 7 bases are a match to TRBD1. Germline loops: CDR1 MNHNY, CDR2 SVGAGI (reference sequence). The CDR3 covers 14 residues. The V and J ends lost 2 bases and 5 bases, in that order; junction bases with no gene match: 3. The CDR3 bases are TGTGCCAGCAGTTACAGGGGGCCCTATCAGCCCCAGCATTTT. Translating it yields CASSYRGPYQPQHF.

There are many counts of this clonotype. This rearrangement joins TRBV12-3 or TRBV12-4 to TRBJ1-5; D is unresolved. V lost 7 bases and J 0 bases, leaving 16 bases between the germline ends. The CDR3 runs 16 residues. The CDR3 is CASTPGGSYSNQPQHF. CDR3 nucleotide sequence: TGTGCCAGCACCCCGGGAGGCAGTTATAGCAATCAGCCCCAGCATTTT.

In its sample, this clonotype was seen many times. This sequence joins TRBV7-2 and TRBJ1-1, with TRBD1 matching over 9 bases. The CDR3 runs to 13 residues. With V trimmed by 3 bases and J by 8 bases, 4 bases remained unmatched. Looked up from germline, CDR1 is SGHTA and CDR2 is FQGNSA. The CDR3 protein is CASSFETGGEAFF. CDR3 DNA: TGTGCCAGCAGCTTCGAGACAGGGGGAGAAGCTTTCTTT.

This clonotype was seen many times. This chain connects TRBV7-2 to TRBJ1-2; 12 nucleotides agree with TRBD1. The CDR3 is 17 residues long. In germline, CDR1 is SGHTA, CDR2 FQGNSA. The trim removed 5 bases at V and 4 bases at J, leaving 11 bases unmatched. The CDR3 bases are TGTGCCAGCAGCCCACACCGGGACAGGGGGCTCGGCTATGGCTACACCTTC. Translation gives CASSPHRDRGLGYGYTF.

At least ten counts were recorded for this clonotype. The chain links TRBV30 to TRBJ2-7, with D unclear. The CDR3 is 13 residues long. Trimming removed 8 bases from V and 1 base from J, with 15 bases in between. Per germline, CDR1 GTSNPN and CDR2 SVGIG (reference sequence). For the CDR3, the DNA is TGTGCCCTTTCTCGGAATCCTTCCTACGAGCAGTACTTC. Translation: CALSRNPSYEQYF.

This clonotype was recorded many times. V and J are TRBV29-1 and TRBJ1-2; D is possibly TRBD1 (6 bases). The CDR3 runs 16 residues. The V end lost 4 bases, the J end lost 0 bases, and 18 bases lay between the germline ends. Germline V gene sequence: CDR1 SQVTM, CDR2 ANQGSEA. Here the CDR3 reads CSVGGRTGNPNYGYTF. In nucleotides, the CDR3 is TGCAGCGTTGGGGGGCGCACAGGGAATCCTAACTATGGCTACACCTTC.

This clonotype was seen ten or more times. The V gene is TRBV5-1, the J gene TRBJ2-1, with no clear D. Trimming stripped 3 bases from V and 3 bases from J, with 4 bases between. From germline, CDR1 is SGHRS and CDR2 YFSETQ. The CDR3 is made up of 12 amino acids. CDR3 bases: TGCGCCAGCAGCTCTGACTACAATGAGCAGTTCTTC. Encoded protein: CASSSDYNEQFF.

This clonotype was detected many times. The chain joins TRBV4-3 to TRBJ2-1, with TRBD2 matching 7 bases. CDR3 length: 17 amino acids. V shed 0 bases and J 7 bases; nucleotides not matched to a gene: 12. In germline, CDR1 is LGHNA, CDR2 YSLEER. CDR3 protein: CASSQEVGRTSRNEQFF. In nucleotides, the CDR3 is TGCGCCAGCAGCCAAGAAGTAGGGAGGACTAGTCGGAATGAGCAGTTCTTC.